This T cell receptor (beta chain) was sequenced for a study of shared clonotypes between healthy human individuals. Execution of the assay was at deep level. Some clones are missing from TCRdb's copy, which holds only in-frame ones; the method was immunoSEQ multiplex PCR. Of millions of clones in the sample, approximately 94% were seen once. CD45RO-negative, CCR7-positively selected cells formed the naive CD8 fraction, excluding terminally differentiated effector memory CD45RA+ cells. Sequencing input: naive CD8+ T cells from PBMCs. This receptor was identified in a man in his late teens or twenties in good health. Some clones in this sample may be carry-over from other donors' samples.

The CDR3 region is CASSPRSSGGHTDTQYF. The CDR3 DNA reads as TGTGCCAGCTCACCACGGAGTTCAGGGGGGCACACAGATACGCAGTATTTT. The chain employs TRBV18 and TRBJ2-3; D possibly corresponds to TRBD1 (7 bases). Germline-derived CDR1 and CDR2 are KGHSH and LQKENI. This CDR3 spans 17 amino acids. V lost 1 base and J 2 bases, leaving 16 bases between the germline ends.